These T cell receptor beta chains were read from a single sample in a study of shared clonotypes between healthy human individuals. Libraries were prepared by immunoSEQ multiplex PCR; TCRdb keeps only in-frame clonotypes and omits some of them. The repertoire holds 2 million to 2.5 million clones, 80% to 95% seen once, with 0.35% to 0.45% in the top ten. Sequences were obtained from naive CD4+ T cells from PBMCs. These receptors were obtained from a man in his late teens or twenties in good health. Some clones in this sample may be carry-over from other donors' samples. Both conserved end residues are trimmed from each CDR3. The D gene is left open where the match is weak.

TRBD2	TRBJ2-7	TRBV5-1	ASSGTSGSYEQY
NA	TRBJ2-1	TRBV5-4	ASSPRGYNEQF
TRBD2	TRBJ2-1	TRBV7-9	ASSLVVSGSSDEQF
TRBD1	TRBJ2-5	TRBV2	ASSEERTGGRETQY
NA	TRBJ1-2	TRBV5-5	ASRPTENYGYT
TRBD2	TRBJ2-1	TRBV9	ASSPRTSGTSYNEQF
NA	TRBJ1-4	TRBV28	ASNSGATNEKLF
TRBD2	TRBJ2-1	TRBV10-3	AISSGTSGRRGQF
TRBD1	TRBJ2-3	TRBV7-3	ASSQGAGQGHTDTQY
TRBD2	TRBJ2-1	TRBV15	ATSRQAGGANEQF
TRBD2	TRBJ2-7	TRBV6-1	ASSESASGTVFYEQY
NA	TRBJ1-2	TRBV7-9	ASSLSPQGGYT
TRBD2	TRBJ2-3	TRBV10-1	ASSESRSTGTSITDTQY
NA	TRBJ2-7	TRBV18	ASSPYRGSEY
NA	TRBJ1-1	TRBV7-9	ASSRTGNTEAF
NA	TRBJ2-3	TRBV4-1	ASSQPGTASTDTQY
NA	TRBJ2-5	TRBV9	ASSTSRLSRETQY
TRBD1	TRBJ1-5	TRBV11-3	ASSSGQGSDQPQH
NA	TRBJ1-2	TRBV29-1	SVELPVSYGYT
NA	TRBJ2-1	TRBV10-3	AISEVGAYNEQF
TRBD2	TRBJ2-5	TRBV5-5	ASSFGTSGRARETQY
TRBD2	TRBJ2-2	TRBV18	ASSPRLAGGIRSGELF
NA	TRBJ1-4	TRBV10-3	AISVGAEEKLF
NA	TRBJ1-4	TRBV19	ASSGRHWETNEKLF
TRBD2	TRBJ2-1	TRBV7-2	ASSLVHIAGGGNEQF
NA	TRBJ1-1	TRBV7-9	ASSLFGLNTEAF
TRBD1	TRBJ2-2	TRBV7-3	ASSPRDRGGTGELF
NA	TRBJ2-5	TRBV18	ASLSTPQETQY
NA	TRBJ1-3	TRBV6-1	ASSDTGSSGNTIY
TRBD2	TRBJ2-2	TRBV2	ASGPRAGGPSGELF
TRBD1	TRBJ1-5	TRBV6-5	AASTGVRQPQH
NA	TRBJ1-5	TRBV6-5	ASSSRQRQPQH
NA	TRBJ1-4	TRBV15	ATSRDSPEKLF
NA	TRBJ1-4	TRBV5-8	ASSLVGKSEKLF
NA	TRBJ2-7	TRBV7-2	ASSLDYTYEQY
NA	TRBJ2-6	TRBV5-1	ASSPSSGANVLT
TRBD1	TRBJ1-6	TRBV6-5	ASSYRGTGGSPLH
TRBD1	TRBJ2-5	TRBV10-3	AISESDRGSETQY
NA	TRBJ1-4	TRBV7-9	ASSLGQAINEKLF
NA	NA	TRBV5-4	ASSLSTGTYEQY
TRBD2	TRBJ2-2	TRBV27	ASSSRTSGSYTGELF
TRBD2	TRBJ2-1	TRBV7-3	ASSPGGLAGVAEQF
NA	TRBJ2-7	TRBV2	ASSRDGEDEQY
NA	TRBJ2-2	TRBV28	AAKGTMNTGELF
NA	TRBJ2-1	TRBV7-2	ASSLGSQSSYNEQF
NA	TRBJ1-3	TRBV6-5	ASSLSGAGGNTIY
NA	TRBJ2-7	TRBV27	ASSFSYPGWVYEQY
TRBD1	TRBJ1-4	TRBV30	AWGDSPTMNEKLF
NA	TRBJ2-7	TRBV21-1	ASSRPSGRVASSYEQY
NA	TRBJ2-5	TRBV5-1	ASSSVGEETQY
NA	TRBJ1-1	TRBV5-1	ASSLVQENTEAF
TRBD2	TRBJ2-1	TRBV10-3	AISEQLAGGRNEQF
NA	TRBJ2-5	TRBV5-4	ASSLASGTQY
NA	TRBJ2-1	TRBV28	ASGTSDEQF
NA	TRBJ2-7	TRBV7-9	ASSSRSGGQAYEQY
TRBD1	TRBJ2-7	TRBV27	ASSPGTDYEQY